The clone carrying this T cell receptor (beta chain) occurred a few times. This sample is drawn from a study of blood T cell repertoires in COVID-19. Whole-study context: The United States, Italy and Spain were the sources of the acute and convalescent COVID-19 samples. PBMCs, B-cell-depleted T cells, or T cells provided the cDNA or gDNA that made up the material.

Authors' data handling: Amplification from reference gene primers served as the basis for estimated nucleated cell counts. The method was immunoSEQ multiplex PCR; TCRdb's version includes in-frame clones alone and lacks a portion of them. V and J calls and clone size come straight from that table; D and trimming were deduced from the DNA. Of 80,000 to 130,000 clones in the sample, approximately 90% were seen once. The material sequenced was peripheral blood. This TCR was sampled from a man aged 55 to 70 with acute or convalescent COVID-19.

The CDR3 loop reads CASSPDGGGQPQHF. CDR3 in DNA: TGTGCCAGTAGTCCCGACGGGGGTGGTCAGCCCCAGCATTTT. J is TRBJ1-5 and V is TRBV19, with a possible D match to TRBD1 (5 bases). V was cut by 5 bases and J by 6 bases, with 14 bases left in between. The CDR3 runs to 14 residues. Germline-derived CDR1 and CDR2 are LNHDA and SQIVND (reference sequence).